The T cell receptor (beta chain) described here comes from a study of OX40 agonist ivuxolimab in advanced cancers. Study as a whole: Cohort: approximately 83% men, mean age around 55, aged about 23 to 80. Treatment received earlier with anti-PD-1, anti-PD-L1 or anti-CTLA-4 agents was allowed, and over 35% had some. Findings and limits, study-wide: Among the lowest peripheral clonal expansion occurred in 0.1-3.0 mg/kg partial responders.

Systemic immunosuppression or a history of autoimmune disease excluded patients. In this sample, this clone turned up a few times. What it binds is not known. CDR3 length: 13 residues. The germline V and J ends were trimmed by 6 bases and 7 bases, with 10 bases remaining between them. Per germline, CDR1 SGHAT and CDR2 FQNNGV. The data were produced by immunoSEQ multiplex PCR, yet TCRdb's version contains in-frame clones alone and is incomplete. The table includes over 100,000 clones, approximately 92% detected once. Material: CD4+ or CD8+ T cells sorted from blood, obtained in a trial of the OX40 agonist ivuxolimab. The V gene is TRBV11-2, the J gene TRBJ1-6; D is unclear. The sequence was collected from an adult with an advanced solid tumor such as melanoma, head and neck, liver or kidney cancer. CDR3 coding DNA: TGTGCCAGCAGGGGCCTCCCCAATTCACCCCTCCACTTT. Protein sequence: CASRGLPNSPLHF.